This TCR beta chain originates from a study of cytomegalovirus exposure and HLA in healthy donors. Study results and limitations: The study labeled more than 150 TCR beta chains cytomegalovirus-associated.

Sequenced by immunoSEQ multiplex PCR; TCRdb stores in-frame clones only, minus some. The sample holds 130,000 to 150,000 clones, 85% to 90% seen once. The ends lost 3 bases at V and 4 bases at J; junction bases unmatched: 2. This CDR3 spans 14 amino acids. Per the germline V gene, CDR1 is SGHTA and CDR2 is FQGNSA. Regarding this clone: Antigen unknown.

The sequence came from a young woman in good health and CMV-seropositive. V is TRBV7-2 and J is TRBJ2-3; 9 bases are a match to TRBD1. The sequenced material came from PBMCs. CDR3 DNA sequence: TGTGCCAGCAGCTTGGGGACAGGGCCAGATACGCAGTATTTT. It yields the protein CASSLGTGPDTQYF.